The clone carrying this TCR beta chain was observed a handful of times. Its matching antigen is unknown. The source of the sample is a study of CD8 T cells in ankylosing spondylitis. Study conclusions and caveats: Blood from ankylosing spondylitis patients appeared to carry a characteristic roughly eight-variant TCR beta motif. Reportedly, significant enrichment of disease-linked clones occurred in matched ankylosing spondylitis synovial fluid.

The CDR3 is 14 amino acids. V lost 5 bases, J lost 4 bases, and 13 bases lay in between. Each TCR beta library was made by quantitative 5'-RACE that incorporated molecular barcodes. TCRdb itself ran the 5' RACE reads through MiXCR, one entry per CDR3 protein. The sample records 700,000 to 850,000 distinct CDR3 sequences, around 11% being singletons. The clonotype originates from a male donor with ankylosing spondylitis. Sequencing was done on a sample of blood, either unsorted or a sorted T cell fraction (not recorded which). The rearrangement joins TRBV12-3 or TRBV12-4 to TRBJ2-3; maybe TRBD1 (6 bases). The CDR3 region has the DNA TGTGCCAGCAGTAGGGGGAACGGGGCAGATACGCAGTATTTT. Translating it yields CASSRGNGADTQYF.